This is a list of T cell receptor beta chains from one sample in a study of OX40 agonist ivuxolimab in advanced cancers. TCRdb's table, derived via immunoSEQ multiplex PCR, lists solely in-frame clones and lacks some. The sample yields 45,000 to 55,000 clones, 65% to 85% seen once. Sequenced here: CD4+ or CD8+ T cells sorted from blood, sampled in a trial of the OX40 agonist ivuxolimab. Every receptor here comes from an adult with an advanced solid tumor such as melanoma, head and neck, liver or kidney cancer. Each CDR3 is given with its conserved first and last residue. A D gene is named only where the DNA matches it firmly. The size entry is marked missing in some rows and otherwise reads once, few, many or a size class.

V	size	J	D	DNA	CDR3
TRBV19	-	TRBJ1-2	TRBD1	TGTGCCAGTAGCCCGGGACAGGTTGGCTACACCTTC	CASSPGQVGYTF
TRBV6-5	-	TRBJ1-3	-	TGTGCCAGCAGTTACTCCCCACGGCAGGGATTAAACACCATATATTTT	CASSYSPRQGLNTIYF
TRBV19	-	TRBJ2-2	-	TGTGCCAGTAGGGACGGGGGAGCGAACACCGGGGAGCTGTTTTTT	CASRDGGANTGELFF
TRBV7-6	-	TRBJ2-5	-	TGTGCCAGCAGCCTGACCCGGACGTCCCAAGAGACCCAGTACTTC	CASSLTRTSQETQYF
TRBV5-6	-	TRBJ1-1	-	TGTGCCAGCAGCTTAAGTAGGTTGGGGGGTGAAGCTTTCTTT	CASSLSRLGGEAFF
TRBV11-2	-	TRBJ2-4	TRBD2	TGTGCCAGCAGCCAGGGACTAGCGGGGGGCTCCCCCAAAAACATTCAGTACTTC	CASSQGLAGGSPKNIQYF
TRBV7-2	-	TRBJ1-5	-	TGTGCCAGCAGCTTAGGGGTAGGTAGGGTCAATCAGCCCCAGCATTTT	CASSLGVGRVNQPQHF
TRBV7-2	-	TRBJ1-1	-	TGTGCCAGCAGCTTACAGAACAGGGCAGGGGCTGAAGCTTTCTTT	CASSLQNRAGAEAFF
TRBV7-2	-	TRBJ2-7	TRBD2	TGTGCCAGCAGCCCCAGGACTAGCGGGGGCTCCGGGTTGAACGAGCAGTACTTC	CASSPRTSGGSGLNEQYF
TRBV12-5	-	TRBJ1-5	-	TGTGCTAGTGCCCCCGGCGGCAATCAGCCCCAGCATTTT	CASAPGGNQPQHF
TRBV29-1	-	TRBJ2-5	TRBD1	TGCAGCGTTGATACAGGGGCGGAGACCCAGTACTTC	CSVDTGAETQYF
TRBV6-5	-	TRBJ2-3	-	TGTGCCAGCAGTAGAGGCACAGATACGCAGTATTTT	CASSRGTDTQYF
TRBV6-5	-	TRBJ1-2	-	TGTGCCAGCAGTTCCGGCAGGGGTGAGGCCTTC	CASSSGRGEAF
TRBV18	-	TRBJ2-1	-	TGTGCCAGCTCACTCCTCGGGGAGTACAATGAGCAGTTCTTC	CASSLLGEYNEQFF
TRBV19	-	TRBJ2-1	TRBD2	TGTGCCAGTAGTATAGAAACCGTAGCGGGGGCCGGCTACAATGAGCAGTTCTTC	CASSIETVAGAGYNEQFF
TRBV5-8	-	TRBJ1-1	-	TGTGCCAGCAGCTTACAGGGAGTTGTCACTGAAGCTTTCTTT	CASSLQGVVTEAFF
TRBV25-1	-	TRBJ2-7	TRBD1	TGTGCCAGCAGTGAAGACAGGGGGATCTACGAGCAGTACTTC	CASSEDRGIYEQYF
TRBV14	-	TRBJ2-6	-	TGTGCCAGCAGCCAAGGGGTGGGGGTCAACGTCCTGACTTTC	CASSQGVGVNVLTF
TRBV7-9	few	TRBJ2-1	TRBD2	TGTGCCAGCAGCTTTAGAACTAGCGGGGTGAGTGAGCAGTTCTTC	CASSFRTSGVSEQFF